Below are 27 T cell receptor beta chains sequenced from a single sample in a study of blood T cell repertoires in COVID-19. Sequenced by immunoSEQ multiplex PCR; TCRdb stores in-frame clones only, minus some. The table has hundreds of thousands of clones, 85% to 90% seen once. Source material: peripheral blood. The origin of the receptors is a woman aged 45-65 years with COVID-19, enrolled during active disease.

The rearrangement links TRBV4-1 to TRBJ2-3; 9 nucleotides agree with TRBD1. V lost 2 bases and J lost 1; bases outside the gene matches: 7. CDR1 is MGHRA and CDR2 is YSYEKL in the germline V gene. This CDR3 contains 17 residues. CDR3 DNA sequence: TGCGCCAGCAGCCAACACAGGGGGCGTTATGGCACAGATACGCAGTATTTT. Amino acid sequence: CASSQHRGRYGTDTQYF.

The DNA of the CDR3 is TGTGCCAGCAGTCCCAGGGACAGTTACTTGAACACTGAAGCTTTCTTT. Protein: CASSPRDSYLNTEAFF. The chain carries TRBV6-2 or TRBV6-3 and TRBJ1-1, with TRBD1 identical over 7 bases. The CDR3 spans 16 residues. Germline loops: CDR1 MNHEY, CDR2 SVGEGT. V dropped 5 bases and J dropped 0; count of bases not matched to a gene: 9.

V gene TRBV6-5 combines with J gene TRBJ1-4, with 8 bases aligning to TRBD1. Germline V gives CDR1 MNHEY, CDR2 SVGAGI. The CDR3 contains 15 residues. The J segment lost 6 bases and the V segment lost 2 bases, leaving 5 bases of the junction unmatched. The CDR3 protein is CASSYQSDRDEKLFF. DNA for the CDR3: TGTGCCAGCAGTTACCAATCGGACAGGGATGAAAAACTGTTTTTT.

The J gene is TRBJ2-1, the V gene TRBV6-5, with D perhaps matching TRBD2 (5 bases). V shed 5 bases and J shed 12 bases, with 14 bases lying between them. Germline V CDR1 and CDR2: MNHEY, SVGAGI. CDR3 size: 12 residues. This chain's CDR3 is CASSPRGWRQFF. The CDR3 nucleotides are TGTGCCAGCAGTCCCCGAGGGTGGCGGCAGTTCTTC.

The chain carries TRBV4-1 and TRBJ1-2; the match to TRBD1 covers 12 bases. Germline trimming cut 2 bases from V and 3 bases from J; bases unmatched to any gene: 13. The CDR3 spans 19 residues. CDR1 MGHRA and CDR2 YSYEKL come from the germline V gene. The CDR3 region is CASSQLHPGQGALDYGYTF. The CDR3 DNA reads as TGCGCCAGCAGCCAACTTCATCCGGGACAGGGGGCGCTGGACTATGGCTACACCTTC.

The rearrangement joins TRBV27 to TRBJ1-1, with D unclear. In germline, CDR1 is MNHEY, CDR2 SMNVEV (reference sequence). This CDR3 spans 13 amino acids. The germline V and J ends were trimmed by 5 bases and 3 bases, with 10 bases remaining between them. Here the CDR3 reads CASSPRIDTEAFF. The CDR3 region has the DNA TGTGCCAGCAGTCCTCGCATAGACACTGAAGCTTTCTTT.

This chain uses TRBV5-1 with TRBJ1-2; D gene uncertain. The CDR3 loop spans 13 amino acids. In germline, CDR1 is SGHRS, CDR2 YFSETQ. The V end was cut by 0 bases, the J end by 7 bases, with 10 bases between. In DNA form, the CDR3 reads TGCGCCAGCAGCTTGGATTGGGCCGGTGGCTACACCTTC. As protein: CASSLDWAGGYTF.

This chain links TRBV5-1 with TRBJ2-3, with 9 bases matching TRBD1. With V trimmed by 1 base and J by 3 bases, 3 bases remained unmatched. There are 15 residues in the CDR3. Germline V gene sequence: CDR1 SGHRS, CDR2 YFSETQ. As DNA, the CDR3 is TGCGCCAGCAGCTTGACAGGGGGCGGGACAGATACGCAGTATTTT. Its protein is CASSLTGGGTDTQYF.

J is TRBJ2-7 and V is TRBV23-1; D call uncertain. TRBV23-1 counts as an open reading frame of uncertain function. V dropped 1 base and J dropped 3 bases, with 13 bases sitting between them. The CDR3 runs 15 residues. Written as DNA, the CDR3 is TGCGCCAGCAGTCAATTCCCCTCTACTAACTACGAGCAGTACTTC. It is translated as CASSQFPSTNYEQYF.

V and J are TRBV5-1 and TRBJ1-1; possibly TRBD1 for D (6 bases). V shed 5 bases and J shed 1 base, with 18 bases lying between them. Looked up from germline, CDR1 is SGHRS and CDR2 is YFSETQ. The CDR3 totals 16 residues. The CDR3 spells CASRTGEMGSNTEAFF. CDR3 bases: TGCGCCAGCAGGACAGGTGAAATGGGATCGAACACTGAAGCTTTCTTT.

This clone was found once. V is TRBV20-1 and J is TRBJ1-2; 7 bases are a match to TRBD1. From germline, CDR1 is DFQATT and CDR2 SNEGSKA (reference sequence). The CDR3 spans 13 residues. The V gene end was trimmed by 6 bases and the J gene end by 4 bases; junction bases not matched to a gene: 8. The CDR3 is CSASLGGSYGYTF. Here the CDR3 DNA reads TGCAGTGCCAGTCTAGGGGGCAGCTATGGCTACACCTTC.

The rearrangement uses TRBV4-3 and TRBJ1-4; 8 positions match TRBD1. Trimming took 1 base from V and 5 from J; bases not matched to a gene: 0. The CDR3 covers 14 residues. Germline CDR1 reads LGHNA; CDR2 reads YSLEER. CDR3 sequence (DNA): TGCGCCAGCAGCCAAGGGGACAGGAATGAAAAACTGTTTTTT. Translating gives CASSQGDRNEKLFF.

The CDR3 reads CASSPLQHKTGLVSGNTIYF. CDR3 in DNA: TGTGCCAGCTCACCCCTACAACACAAGACAGGCCTCGTCTCTGGAAACACCATATATTTT. The chain links TRBV18 to TRBJ1-3, with D perhaps matching TRBD1 (6 bases). This CDR3 is 20 amino acids long. Trimming removed 3 bases from V and 0 bases from J, with 24 bases in between. Per the germline V gene, CDR1 is KGHSH and CDR2 is LQKENI. The full variable domain, its missing parts supplied by reference TRBV18 and TRBJ1-3, is NAGVMQNPRHLVRRRGQEARLRCSPMKGHSHVYWYRQLPEEGLKFMVYLQKENIIDESGMPKERFSAEFPKEGPSILRIQQVVRGDSAAYFCASSPLQHKTGLVSGNTIYFGEGSWLTVV.

This clone showed up just once. The same CDR3 is also encoded by other DNA sequences in this sample. The chain uses TRBV19 and TRBJ1-1; D ambiguous. The CDR3 covers 13 residues. V lost 4 bases and J 2 bases, leaving 8 bases between the germline ends. Germline values: CDR1 LNHDA, CDR2 SQIVND (reference sequence). The CDR3 coding sequence is TGTGCCAGTAGTACCCAGGTTAACACTGAAGCTTTCTTT. Amino acid sequence: CASSTQVNTEAFF.

The rearrangement uses TRBV19 and TRBJ2-1; 10 positions agree with TRBD1. The CDR3 extends over 17 amino acids. CDR1 is LNHDA and CDR2 is SQIVND in the germline V gene (reference sequence). The V segment lost 8 bases and the J segment 6 bases; nucleotides outside the gene matches: 16. For the CDR3, the DNA is TGTGCCAGTGGAAACCGGGACAGGGGTCATGTGGGCAATGAGCAGTTCTTC. This encodes CASGNRDRGHVGNEQFF.

As to this clone: The sample has other DNA sequences that encode this CDR3 too. The chain couples TRBV5-1 to TRBJ2-3, with no clear D. In germline, CDR1 is SGHRS, CDR2 YFSETQ. This CDR3 is built from 14 residues. V lost 0 bases, J lost 0 bases, and 5 bases lay in between. This CDR3 reads CASSLGTSTDTQYF. CDR3 nucleotides: TGCGCCAGCAGCTTGGGAACTAGCACAGATACGCAGTATTTT.

V gene TRBV24-1 combines with J gene TRBJ2-1; D is ambiguous. V lost 4 bases, J lost 3 bases, and 6 bases lay in between. CDR3 length equals 13 residues. Per germline, CDR1 KGHDR and CDR2 SFDVKD. This CDR3 is CATSDPNYNEQFF. In DNA, the CDR3 is TGTGCCACCAGTGACCCAAACTACAATGAGCAGTTCTTC.

This clone came up a few times. The rearrangement uses TRBV6-2 or TRBV6-3 and TRBJ2-7; 9 bases align to TRBD2. Germline V gene data show CDR1 as MNHEY and CDR2 as SVGEGT. V gave up 6 bases and J gave up 3 bases; unmatched junction bases: 6. The CDR3 loop spans 14 amino acids. CDR3 nucleotides: TGTGCCAGCAGCAGGCCTAGCGGGATCTACGAGCAGTACTTC. Translated, it gives CASSRPSGIYEQYF.

The chain carries TRBV6-5 and TRBJ1-1, with D uncertain. From germline, CDR1 is MNHEY and CDR2 SVGAGI. Trimming shortened V by 4 bases and J by 4 bases, and 13 bases separated the two germline ends. The CDR3 runs to 14 residues. CDR3 in DNA: TGTGCCAGCAGTTCTCTGGAGGTGGTCACTGAAGCTTTCTTT. Its protein product is CASSSLEVVTEAFF.

Only a few counts were recorded for this clone. DNA of the CDR3: TGTGCTAGTGGTTCGGACACCAACTATGGCTACACCTTC. Protein product: CASGSDTNYGYTF. This sequence joins TRBV12-5 and TRBJ1-2; the D gene is possibly TRBD1 (5 bases). This CDR3 comprises 13 residues. Between the trimmed V and J ends, which lost 4 bases and 2 bases, there was a span of 8 bases. Germline lookup yields CDR1 LGHNT and CDR2 FRNRAP.

V gene TRBV19 combines with J gene TRBJ1-1, with D maybe TRBD1 (6 bases). In germline, CDR1 is LNHDA, CDR2 SQIVND (reference sequence). Trimming shortened V by 6 bases and J by 8 bases, and 16 bases separated the two germline ends. This CDR3 is built from 13 residues. The CDR3 DNA reads as TGTGCCAGTAGCCCCGGACAGAACAGGGAAGCTTTCTTT. Translated: CASSPGQNREAFF.

The genes are TRBV5-1 and TRBJ2-3; weak D call: TRBD2 (5 bases). Trimming removed 0 bases from V and 1 base from J, with 9 bases in between. This CDR3 has 15 residues. Per germline, CDR1 SGHRS and CDR2 YFSETQ. DNA for the CDR3: TGCGCCAGCAGCTTGGCTAGCCAACGCACAGATACGCAGTATTTT. It codes for CASSLASQRTDTQYF.

The V and J genes are TRBV28 and TRBJ2-1; D remains ambiguous. In germline, CDR1 is MDHEN, CDR2 SYDVKM. The V gene lost 1 base and the J gene lost 0 bases, with 7 bases spanning the gap. The CDR3 consists of 15 residues. The CDR3 region has the DNA TGTGCCAGCAGTTTATACAGAAGCTCCTACAATGAGCAGTTCTTC. Its translation: CASSLYRSSYNEQFF.

The chain uses TRBV2 and TRBJ2-1; perhaps TRBD2 as D (6 bases). Germline CDR1 SNHLY, CDR2 FYNNEI. The CDR3 covers 13 residues. V dropped 6 bases and J dropped 3 bases, with 9 bases sitting between them. The CDR3 is CASRAGLYNEQFF. DNA of the CDR3: TGTGCCAGCAGGGCGGGACTCTACAATGAGCAGTTCTTC.

The chain combines TRBV6-5 with TRBJ2-2; D gene unclear. The CDR3 length is 14 residues. V shed 6 bases and J shed 4 bases, with 12 bases lying between them. The germline V gene encodes CDR1 MNHEY and CDR2 SVGAGI. CDR3 nucleotide sequence: TGTGCCAGCAGGTCCGATCGGAGCACCGGGGAGCTGTTTTTT. This sequence encodes CASRSDRSTGELFF.

The V gene is TRBV6-5, the J gene TRBJ1-1; 8 bases fit TRBD1. The CDR3 extends over 16 amino acids. V shed 3 bases and J 1 base; nucleotides not matched to a gene: 7. Germline V gene lookup returns CDR1 MNHEY and CDR2 SVGAGI. The CDR3 sequence: CASSYSPDRGNTEAFF. DNA for the CDR3: TGTGCCAGCAGTTATTCCCCCGACAGGGGGAACACTGAAGCTTTCTTT.

The rearrangement links TRBV5-1 to TRBJ1-3; no clear D gene. V gave up 0 bases and J gave up 4 bases, with 11 bases separating them. CDR1 is SGHRS and CDR2 is YFSETQ in the germline V gene. This CDR3 has 15 residues. For the CDR3, the DNA is TGCGCCAGCAGCTTGGATCGGGTATTAGGAAACACCATATATTTT. It translates to CASSLDRVLGNTIYF.